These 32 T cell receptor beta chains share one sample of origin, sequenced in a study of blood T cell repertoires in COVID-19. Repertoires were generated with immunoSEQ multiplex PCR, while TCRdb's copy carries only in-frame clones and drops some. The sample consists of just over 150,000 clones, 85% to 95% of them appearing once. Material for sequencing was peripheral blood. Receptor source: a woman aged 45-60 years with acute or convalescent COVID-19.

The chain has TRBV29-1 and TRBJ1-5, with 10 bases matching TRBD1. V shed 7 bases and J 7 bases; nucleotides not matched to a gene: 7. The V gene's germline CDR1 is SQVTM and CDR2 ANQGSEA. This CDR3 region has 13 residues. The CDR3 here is CSAWTGGGQPQHF. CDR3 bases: TGCAGCGCGTGGACAGGGGGAGGGCAGCCCCAGCATTTT.

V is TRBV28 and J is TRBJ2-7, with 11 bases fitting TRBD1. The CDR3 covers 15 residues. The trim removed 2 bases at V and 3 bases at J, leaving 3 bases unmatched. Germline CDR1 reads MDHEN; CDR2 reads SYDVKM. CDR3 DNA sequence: TGTGCCAGCAGTTTAAGGGACAGGGGGTTCTACGAGCAGTACTTC. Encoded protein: CASSLRDRGFYEQYF.

CDR3 amino acids: CASSLTSGDQETQYF. The CDR3 DNA follows: TGCGCCAGCAGCCTCACTAGCGGGGACCAAGAGACCCAGTACTTC. The J gene is TRBJ2-5, the V gene TRBV4-1, with 10 bases that match TRBD2. This CDR3 has 15 residues. Germline trimming cut 4 bases from V and 0 bases from J; bases unmatched to any gene: 2. Germline V CDR1 and CDR2: MGHRA, YSYEKL.

The CDR3 DNA follows: TGTGCCAGCACCCCTGCGGGGTTTACTGGAAACACCATATATTTT. It codes for CASTPAGFTGNTIYF. The rearrangement uses TRBV7-8 and TRBJ1-3; D not certain. V was shortened by 7 bases and J by 2 bases, with 15 bases between the two germline ends. This CDR3 comprises 15 residues. CDR1 and CDR2 from the germline V gene are SGHVS and FQNEAQ.

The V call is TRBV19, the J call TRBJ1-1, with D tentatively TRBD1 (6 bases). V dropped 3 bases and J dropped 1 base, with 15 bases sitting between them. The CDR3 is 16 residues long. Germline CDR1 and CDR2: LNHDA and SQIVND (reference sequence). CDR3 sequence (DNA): TGTGCCAGTAGTATTGATGGGACATCGGGGAACACTGAAGCTTTCTTT. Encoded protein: CASSIDGTSGNTEAFF.

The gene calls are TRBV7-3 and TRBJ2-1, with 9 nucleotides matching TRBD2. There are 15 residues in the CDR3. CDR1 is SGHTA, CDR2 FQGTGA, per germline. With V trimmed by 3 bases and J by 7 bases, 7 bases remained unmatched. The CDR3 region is CASSFSGSYKNEQFF. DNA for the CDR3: TGTGCCAGCAGCTTTAGCGGGAGCTATAAGAATGAGCAGTTCTTC.

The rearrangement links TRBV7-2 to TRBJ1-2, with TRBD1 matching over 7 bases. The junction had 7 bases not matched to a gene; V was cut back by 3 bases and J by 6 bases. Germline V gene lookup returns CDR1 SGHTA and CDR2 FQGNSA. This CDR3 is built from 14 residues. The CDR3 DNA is TGTGCCAGCAGCTTTACATCGACAGGGAATGGCTACACCTTC. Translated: CASSFTSTGNGYTF.

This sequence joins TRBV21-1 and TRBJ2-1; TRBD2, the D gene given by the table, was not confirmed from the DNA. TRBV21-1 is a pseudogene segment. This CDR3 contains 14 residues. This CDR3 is CASSRDTRGNEQFF. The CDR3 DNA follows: TGTGCCAGCAGCAGGGATACACGGGGCAATGAGCAGTTCTTC.

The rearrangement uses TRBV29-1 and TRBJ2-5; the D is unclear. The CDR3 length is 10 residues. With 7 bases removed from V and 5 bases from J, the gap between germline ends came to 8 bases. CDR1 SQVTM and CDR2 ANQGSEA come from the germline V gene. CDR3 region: CSAEKETQYF. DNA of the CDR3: TGCAGCGCCGAGAAGGAGACCCAGTACTTC.

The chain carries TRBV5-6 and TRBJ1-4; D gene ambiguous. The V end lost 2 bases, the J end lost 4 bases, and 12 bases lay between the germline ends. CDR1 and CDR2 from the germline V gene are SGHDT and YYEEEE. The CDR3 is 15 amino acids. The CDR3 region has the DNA TGTGCCAGCAGCTTAAGAGGCAGCCTTAATGAAAAACTGTTTTTT. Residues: CASSLRGSLNEKLFF.

CDR3 in amino acids: CASSGTRGYQETQYF. For the CDR3, the DNA is TGTGCCAGCTCCGGGACTAGAGGCTACCAAGAGACCCAGTACTTC. This chain links TRBV2 with TRBJ2-5; 8 bases fit TRBD2. Germline lookup yields CDR1 SNHLY and CDR2 FYNNEI. This CDR3 contains 15 residues. V lost 8 bases and J lost 0; bases outside the gene matches: 8.

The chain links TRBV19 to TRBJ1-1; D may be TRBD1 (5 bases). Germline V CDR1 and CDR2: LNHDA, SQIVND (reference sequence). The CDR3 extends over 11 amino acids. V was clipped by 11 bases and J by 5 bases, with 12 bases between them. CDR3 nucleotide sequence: TGTGCCTCTGGGGGAGGGACTGAAGCTTTCTTT. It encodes CASGGGTEAFF.

The CDR3 DNA is TGTGCCTGCGGGACAGGGGGCCGCAATCAGCCCCAGCATTTT. This translates into CACGTGGRNQPQHF. This chain joins TRBV30 and TRBJ1-5; 12 bases align to TRBD1. Trimming cost V 6 bases and J 2 bases; bases outside gene matches: 2. The CDR3 contains 14 residues. Germline values: CDR1 GTSNPN, CDR2 SVGIG (reference sequence).

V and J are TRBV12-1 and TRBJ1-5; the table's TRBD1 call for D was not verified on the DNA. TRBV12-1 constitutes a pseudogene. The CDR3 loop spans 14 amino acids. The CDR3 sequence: CASSPIQGTQPQHF. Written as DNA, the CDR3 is TGTGCCAGCAGCCCTATACAGGGGACTCAGCCCCAGCATTTT.

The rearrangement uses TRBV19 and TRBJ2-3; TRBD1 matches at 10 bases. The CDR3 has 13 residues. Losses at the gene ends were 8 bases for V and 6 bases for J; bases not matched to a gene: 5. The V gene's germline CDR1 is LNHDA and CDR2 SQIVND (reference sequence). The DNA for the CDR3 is TGTGCCAGTGGGGACAGGGGAAGGGATACGCAGTATTTT. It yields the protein CASGDRGRDTQYF.

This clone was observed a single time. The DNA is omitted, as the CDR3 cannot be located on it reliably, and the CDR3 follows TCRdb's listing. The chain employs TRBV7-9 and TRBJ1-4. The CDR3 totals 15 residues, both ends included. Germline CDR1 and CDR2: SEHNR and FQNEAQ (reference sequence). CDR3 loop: CASSSPTVPGEKLFF.

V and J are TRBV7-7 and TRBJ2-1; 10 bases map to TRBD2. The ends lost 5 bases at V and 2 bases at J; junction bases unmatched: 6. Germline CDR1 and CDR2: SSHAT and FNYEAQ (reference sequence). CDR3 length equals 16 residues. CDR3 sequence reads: CASSPLAGGAYNEQFF. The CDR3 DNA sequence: TGTGCCAGCAGCCCATTAGCGGGGGGCGCCTACAATGAGCAGTTCTTC.

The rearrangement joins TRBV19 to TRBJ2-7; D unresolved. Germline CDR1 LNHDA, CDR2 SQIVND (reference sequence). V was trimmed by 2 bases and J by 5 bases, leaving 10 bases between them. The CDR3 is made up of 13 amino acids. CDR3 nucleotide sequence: TGTGCCAGTAGTATAAGCAGGTTAGACGAGCAGTACTTC. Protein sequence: CASSISRLDEQYF.

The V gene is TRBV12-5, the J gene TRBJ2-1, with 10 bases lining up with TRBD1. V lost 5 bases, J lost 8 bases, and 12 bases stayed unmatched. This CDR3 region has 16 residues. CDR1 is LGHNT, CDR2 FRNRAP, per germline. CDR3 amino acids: CASGTTGTGEEDEQFF. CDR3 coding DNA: TGTGCTAGTGGTACTACCGGGACAGGGGAGGAGGATGAGCAGTTCTTC.

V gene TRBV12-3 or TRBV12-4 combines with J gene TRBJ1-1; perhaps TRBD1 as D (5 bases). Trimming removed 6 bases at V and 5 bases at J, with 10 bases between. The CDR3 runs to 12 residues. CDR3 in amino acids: CASSRGGTEAFF. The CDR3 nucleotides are TGTGCCAGCAGCCGGGGGGGTACTGAAGCTTTCTTT.

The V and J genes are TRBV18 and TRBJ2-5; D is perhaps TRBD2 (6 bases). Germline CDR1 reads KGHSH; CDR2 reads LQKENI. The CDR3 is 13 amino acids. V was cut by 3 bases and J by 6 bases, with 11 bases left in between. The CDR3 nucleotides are TGTGCCAGCTCACCGACTAGTAGCCAGACCCAGTACTTC. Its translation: CASSPTSSQTQYF.

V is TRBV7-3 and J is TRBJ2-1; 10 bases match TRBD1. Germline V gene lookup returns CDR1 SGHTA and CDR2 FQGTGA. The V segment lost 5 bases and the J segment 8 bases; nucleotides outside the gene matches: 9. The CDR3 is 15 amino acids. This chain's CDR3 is CASSLNGQGVHEQFF. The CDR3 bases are TGTGCCAGCAGCCTAAACGGACAGGGGGTGCATGAGCAGTTCTTC.

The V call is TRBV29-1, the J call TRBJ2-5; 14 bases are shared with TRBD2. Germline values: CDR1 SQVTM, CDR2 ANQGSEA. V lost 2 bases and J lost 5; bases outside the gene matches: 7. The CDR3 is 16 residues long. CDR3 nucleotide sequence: TGCAGCGTTGAATTGACTAGCGGGGGGGCATTCGAGACCCAGTACTTC. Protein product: CSVELTSGGAFETQYF.

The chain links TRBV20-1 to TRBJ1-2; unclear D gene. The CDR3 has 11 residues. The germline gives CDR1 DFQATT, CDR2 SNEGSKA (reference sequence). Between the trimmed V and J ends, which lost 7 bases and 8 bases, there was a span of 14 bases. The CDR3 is CSVAENVGYTF. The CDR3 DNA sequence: TGCAGTGTGGCGGAGAACGTCGGCTACACCTTC.

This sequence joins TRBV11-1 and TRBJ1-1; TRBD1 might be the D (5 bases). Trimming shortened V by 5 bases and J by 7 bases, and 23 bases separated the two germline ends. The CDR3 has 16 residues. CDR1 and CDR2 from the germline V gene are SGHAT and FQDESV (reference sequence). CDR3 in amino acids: CASSPRDLGGYGEAFF. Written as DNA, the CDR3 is TGTGCCAGCAGCCCCCGGGACCTGGGAGGGTATGGTGAAGCTTTCTTT.

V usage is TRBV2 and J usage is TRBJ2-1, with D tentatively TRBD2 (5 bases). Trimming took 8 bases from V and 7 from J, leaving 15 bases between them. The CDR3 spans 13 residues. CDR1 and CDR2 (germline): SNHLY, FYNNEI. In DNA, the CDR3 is TGTGCCAGCTTGGGGAGAGCGCAGAATGAGCAGTTCTTC. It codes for CASLGRAQNEQFF.

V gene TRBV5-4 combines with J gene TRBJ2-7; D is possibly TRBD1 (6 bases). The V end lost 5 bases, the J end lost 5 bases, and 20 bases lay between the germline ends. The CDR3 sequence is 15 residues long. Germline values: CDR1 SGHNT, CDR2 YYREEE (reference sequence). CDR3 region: CASRPNRDLGDEQYF. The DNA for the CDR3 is TGTGCCAGCAGACCAAACAGGGACCTCGGGGACGAGCAGTACTTC. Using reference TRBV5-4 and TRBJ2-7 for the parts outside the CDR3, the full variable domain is ETGVTQSPTHLIKTRGQQVTLRCSSQSGHNTVSWYQQALGQGPQFIFQYYREEENGRGNFPPRFSGLQFPNYSSELNVNALELDDSALYLCASRPNRDLGDEQYFGPGTRLTVT.

The CDR3 sequence is CASSSSGEVSREQYF. The CDR3 nucleotides are TGTGCCAGCAGTTCTAGCGGGGAGGTTTCACGCGAGCAGTACTTC. The gene calls are TRBV28 and TRBJ2-7; 9 nucleotides align to TRBD2. The trim removed 4 bases at V and 6 bases at J, leaving 10 bases unmatched. Germline CDR1 MDHEN, CDR2 SYDVKM. This CDR3 has 15 amino acids.

The CDR3 DNA reads TGTGCCAGCAGTTGGGGCCCTACCGCCGGCTACACCTTC. Its translation is CASSWGPTAGYTF. The chain is built from TRBV27 and TRBJ1-2; possibly TRBD1 for D (5 bases). Germline CDR1 and CDR2: MNHEY and SMNVEV (reference sequence). V was shortened by 4 bases and J by 8 bases, with 14 bases between the two germline ends. This CDR3 comprises 13 residues.

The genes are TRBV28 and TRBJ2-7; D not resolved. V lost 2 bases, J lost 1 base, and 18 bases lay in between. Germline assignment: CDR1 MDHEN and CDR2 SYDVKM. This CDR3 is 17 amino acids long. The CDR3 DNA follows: TGTGCCAGCAGTTTAGGGCAGATTTTATTAGGATCCTACGAGCAGTACTTC. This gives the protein CASSLGQILLGSYEQYF. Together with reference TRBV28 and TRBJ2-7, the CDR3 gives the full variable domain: DVKVTQSSRYLVKRTGEKVFLECVQDMDHENMFWYRQDPGLGLRLIYFSYDVKMKEKGDIPEGYSVSREKKERFSLILESASTNQTSMYLCASSLGQILLGSYEQYFGPGTRLTVT.

The CDR3 DNA sequence: TGTGCCAGCAGTTACACCCGGACGGGAGGGAATCAGCCCCAGCATTTT. This encodes CASSYTRTGGNQPQHF. V usage is TRBV6-2 or TRBV6-3 and J usage is TRBJ1-5, with D unclear. The CDR3 totals 16 residues. Between the trimmed V and J ends, which lost 2 bases and 4 bases, there was a span of 15 bases. Germline CDR1 reads MNHEY; CDR2 reads SVGEGT.

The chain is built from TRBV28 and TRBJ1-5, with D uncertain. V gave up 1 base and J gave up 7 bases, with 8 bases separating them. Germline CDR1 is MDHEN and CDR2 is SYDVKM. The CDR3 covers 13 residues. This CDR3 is CASSLFGPQPQHF. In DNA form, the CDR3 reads TGTGCCAGCAGTTTATTCGGTCCGCAGCCCCAGCATTTT.